This T cell receptor beta chain originates from a study of T cells in tumors after PD-1 blockade. Study in general: No patient had prior checkpoint blockade, systemic immunosuppression, or radiotherapy within 4 weeks. Peripheral blood samples averaged roughly 40,000 unique clonotypes and 95,000 to 120,000 templates. Some patients also took daily vismodegib 150 mg during anti-PD-1 treatment. General study findings and limits: About 41% of tumor TCR clonotypes were also found in blood.

Clones were sequenced by immunoSEQ multiplex PCR, and TCRdb holds only the in-frame ones, with some missing. The sample shows more than 40,000 clones, around 80% of them seen only once. The germline V gene has CDR1 PRHDT and CDR2 FYEKMQ (reference sequence). The CDR3 extends over 14 amino acids. The ends were cut back, 4 bases at V and 1 base at J, with 9 bases in the middle. Note on this clone: The antigen remains undetermined.

Sequenced here: PBMCs, sampled before anti-PD-1 therapy. The sequence derives from a human donor with advanced basal cell or squamous cell carcinoma (not recorded which). The chain links TRBV13 to TRBJ2-3; maybe TRBD2 (6 bases). Here the CDR3 DNA reads TGTGCCAGCAGCTCGGGACTCCGCACAGATACGCAGTATTTT. Translation: CASSSGLRTDTQYF.